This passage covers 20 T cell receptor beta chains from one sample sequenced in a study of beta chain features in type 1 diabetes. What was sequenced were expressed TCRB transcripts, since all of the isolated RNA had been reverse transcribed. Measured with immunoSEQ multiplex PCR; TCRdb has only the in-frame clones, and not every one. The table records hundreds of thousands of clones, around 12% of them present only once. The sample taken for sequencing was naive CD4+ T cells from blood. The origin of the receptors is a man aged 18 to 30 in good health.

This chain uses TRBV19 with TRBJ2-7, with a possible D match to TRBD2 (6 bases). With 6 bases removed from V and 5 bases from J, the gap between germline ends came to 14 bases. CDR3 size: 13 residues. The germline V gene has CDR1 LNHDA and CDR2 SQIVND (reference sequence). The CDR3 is CASRDGGQDEQYF. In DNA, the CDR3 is TGTGCCAGTAGGGACGGGGGTCAGGACGAGCAGTACTTC.

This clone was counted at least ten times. As DNA, the CDR3 is TGTGCCATCAGTGACAGGACCTACAATGAGCAGTTCTTC. It translates to CAISDRTYNEQFF. The J gene is TRBJ2-1, the V gene TRBV10-3, with no clear D. This CDR3 has 13 residues. The V gene lost 3 bases and the J gene lost 2 bases, with 5 bases spanning the gap. Germline V lookup: CDR1 ENHRY, CDR2 SYGVKD.

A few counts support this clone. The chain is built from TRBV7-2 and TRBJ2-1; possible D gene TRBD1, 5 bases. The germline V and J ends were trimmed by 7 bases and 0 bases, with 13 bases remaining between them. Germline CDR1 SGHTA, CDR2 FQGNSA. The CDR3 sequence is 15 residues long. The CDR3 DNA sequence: TGTGCCAGCACCCGACAGCCCCTCTCCTACAATGAGCAGTTCTTC. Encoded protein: CASTRQPLSYNEQFF. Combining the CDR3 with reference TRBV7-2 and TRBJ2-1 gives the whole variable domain GAGVSQSPSNKVTEKGKDVELRCDPISGHTALYWYRQSLGQGLEFLIYFQGNSAPDKSGLPSDRFSAERTGGSVSTLTIQRTQQEDSAVYLCASTRQPLSYNEQFFGPGTRLTVL.

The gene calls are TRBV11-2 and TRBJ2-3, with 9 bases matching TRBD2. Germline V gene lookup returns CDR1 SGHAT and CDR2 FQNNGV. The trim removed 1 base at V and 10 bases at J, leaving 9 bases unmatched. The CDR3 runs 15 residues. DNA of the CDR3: TGTGCCAGCAGCTTAGTTCTGCTAGCGGGGCGAGCGCAGTATTTT. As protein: CASSLVLLAGRAQYF.

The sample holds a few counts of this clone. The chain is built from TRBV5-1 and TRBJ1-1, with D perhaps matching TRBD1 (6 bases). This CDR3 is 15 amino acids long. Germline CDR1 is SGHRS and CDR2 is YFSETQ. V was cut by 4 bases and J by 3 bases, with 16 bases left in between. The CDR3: CASSRDLDSYTEAFF. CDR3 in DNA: TGCGCCAGCAGCCGGGACCTGGACAGTTACACTGAAGCTTTCTTT.

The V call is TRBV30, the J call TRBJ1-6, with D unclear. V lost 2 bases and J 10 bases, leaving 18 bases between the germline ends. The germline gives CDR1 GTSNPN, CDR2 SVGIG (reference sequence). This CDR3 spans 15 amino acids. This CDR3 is CAWSPSATGWSPLHF. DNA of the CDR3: TGTGCCTGGAGTCCCTCGGCCACGGGATGGTCACCCCTCCACTTT.

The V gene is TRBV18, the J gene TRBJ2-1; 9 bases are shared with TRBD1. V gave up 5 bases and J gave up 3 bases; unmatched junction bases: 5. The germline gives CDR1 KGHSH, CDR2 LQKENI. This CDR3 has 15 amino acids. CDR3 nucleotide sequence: TGTGCCAGCTCATCAGGACAGGGGCGCTACAATGAGCAGTTCTTC. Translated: CASSSGQGRYNEQFF.

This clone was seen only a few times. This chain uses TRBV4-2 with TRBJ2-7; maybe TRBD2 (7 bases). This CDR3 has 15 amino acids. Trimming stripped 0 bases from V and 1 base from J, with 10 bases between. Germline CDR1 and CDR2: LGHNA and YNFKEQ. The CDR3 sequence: CASSQDGGASYEQYF. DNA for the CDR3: TGTGCCAGCAGCCAAGATGGGGGGGCGTCCTACGAGCAGTACTTC.

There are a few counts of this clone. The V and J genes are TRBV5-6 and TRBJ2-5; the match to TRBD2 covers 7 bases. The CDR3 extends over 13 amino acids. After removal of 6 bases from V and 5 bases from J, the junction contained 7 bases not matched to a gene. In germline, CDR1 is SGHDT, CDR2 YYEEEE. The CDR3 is CASNLLARETQYF. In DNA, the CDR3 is TGTGCCAGCAACCTACTAGCGAGGGAGACCCAGTACTTC.

The CDR3, as DNA: TGTGCCAGTAGGCAAGGGACAGGGCACAATGAAAAACTGTTTTTT. Translating gives CASRQGTGHNEKLFF. This rearrangement joins TRBV19 to TRBJ1-4; TRBD1 matches 9 bases. Trimming removed 6 bases from V and 5 bases from J; junction bases left unmatched: 7. This CDR3 spans 15 amino acids. Germline-derived CDR1 and CDR2 are LNHDA and SQIVND (reference sequence).

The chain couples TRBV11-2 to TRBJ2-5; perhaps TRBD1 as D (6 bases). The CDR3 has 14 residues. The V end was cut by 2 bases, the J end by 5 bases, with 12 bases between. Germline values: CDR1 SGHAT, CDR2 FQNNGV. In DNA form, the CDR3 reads TGTGCCAGCAGCTTATGGGGGCCCCGGGAGACCCAGTACTTC. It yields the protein CASSLWGPRETQYF.

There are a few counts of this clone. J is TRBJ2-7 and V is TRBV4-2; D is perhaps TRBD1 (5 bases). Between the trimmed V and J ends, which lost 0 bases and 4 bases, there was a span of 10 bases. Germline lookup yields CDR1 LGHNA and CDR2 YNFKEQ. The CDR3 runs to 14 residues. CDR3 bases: TGTGCCAGCAGCCAAGATGGGCAGGGTTACGAGCAGTACTTC. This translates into CASSQDGQGYEQYF.

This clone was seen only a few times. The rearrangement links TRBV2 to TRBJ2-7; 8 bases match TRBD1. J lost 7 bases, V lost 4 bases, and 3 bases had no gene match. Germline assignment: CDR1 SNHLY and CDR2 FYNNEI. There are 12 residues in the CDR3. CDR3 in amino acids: CASSGQGLEQYF. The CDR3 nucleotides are TGTGCCAGCAGTGGACAGGGGTTAGAGCAGTACTTC.

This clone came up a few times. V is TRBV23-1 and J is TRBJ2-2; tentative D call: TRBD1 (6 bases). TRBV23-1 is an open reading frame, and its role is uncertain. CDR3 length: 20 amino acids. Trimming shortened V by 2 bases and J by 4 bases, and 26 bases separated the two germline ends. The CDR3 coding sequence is TGCGCCAGCAGTCAACGCCCAGTTACCCACAGGGAACAAACCACCGGGGAGCTGTTTTTT. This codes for CASSQRPVTHREQTTGELFF.

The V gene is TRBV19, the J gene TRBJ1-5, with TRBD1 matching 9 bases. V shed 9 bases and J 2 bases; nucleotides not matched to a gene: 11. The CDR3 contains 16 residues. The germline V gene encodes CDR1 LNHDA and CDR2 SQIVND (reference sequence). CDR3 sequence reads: CASLKQGAFGNQPQHF. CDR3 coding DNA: TGTGCCAGCCTTAAACAGGGGGCGTTTGGCAATCAGCCCCAGCATTTT.

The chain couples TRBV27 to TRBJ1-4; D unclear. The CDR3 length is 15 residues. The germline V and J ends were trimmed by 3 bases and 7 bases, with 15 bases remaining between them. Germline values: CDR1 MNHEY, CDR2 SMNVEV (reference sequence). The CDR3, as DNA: TGTGCCAGCAGTTTGCGCCCCGCTCGGGGTGAAAAACTGTTTTTT. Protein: CASSLRPARGEKLFF.

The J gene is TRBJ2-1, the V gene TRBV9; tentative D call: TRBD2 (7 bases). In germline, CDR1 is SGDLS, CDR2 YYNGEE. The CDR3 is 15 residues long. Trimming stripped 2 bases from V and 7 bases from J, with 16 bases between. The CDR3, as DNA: TGTGCCAGCAGCGTTGGGGAGGGGGTTTGGAATGAGCAGTTCTTC. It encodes CASSVGEGVWNEQFF.

DNA of the CDR3: TGTGCCAGCAGTTACGGGGCGGGGCCCTCCTACAATGAGCAGTTCTTC. Translated: CASSYGAGPSYNEQFF. V is TRBV6-6 and J is TRBJ2-1; D perhaps matches TRBD2 (6 bases). CDR3 length equals 16 residues. V was pared by 2 bases and J by 0 bases, with 11 bases between. Germline CDR1 is MNHNY and CDR2 is SVGAGI (reference sequence).

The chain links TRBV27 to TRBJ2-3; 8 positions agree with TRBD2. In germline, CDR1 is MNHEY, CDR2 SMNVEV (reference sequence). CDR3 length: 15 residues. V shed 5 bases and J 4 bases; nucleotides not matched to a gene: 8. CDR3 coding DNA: TGTGCCAGCAGTGCAGCGGGGGTCTTGGCAGATACGCAGTATTTT. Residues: CASSAAGVLADTQYF.

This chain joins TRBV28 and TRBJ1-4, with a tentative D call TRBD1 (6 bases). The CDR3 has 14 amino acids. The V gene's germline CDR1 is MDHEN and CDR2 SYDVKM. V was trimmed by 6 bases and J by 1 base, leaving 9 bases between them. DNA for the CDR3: TGTGCCAGCAGCCCGGACAGAACTAATGAAAAACTGTTTTTT. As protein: CASSPDRTNEKLFF.